Presented here are 6 T cell receptor beta chains from one specimen sequenced in a study of cytomegalovirus exposure and HLA in healthy donors. The PCR used 60 Vbeta and 13 Jbeta primers. Data came from immunoSEQ multiplex PCR; TCRdb stores just in-frame clones and leaves some out. Among approximately 190,000 clones, roughly 80% were seen once, and the ten largest hold about 3.4%. Sequenced: PBMCs. The source is a man aged 35-49 years in good health and CMV-seropositive.

The J gene is TRBJ2-5, the V gene TRBV4-3, with 8 positions matching TRBD2. Trimming cost V 0 bases and J 5 bases; bases outside gene matches: 5. The germline V gene has CDR1 LGHNA and CDR2 YSLEER. The CDR3 runs 15 residues. The chain's CDR3 is CASSQDLASGETQYF. CDR3 nucleotides: TGCGCCAGCAGCCAAGATTTGGCTAGCGGGGAGACCCAGTACTTC.

This chain joins TRBV19 and TRBJ1-5; D is unclear. Trimming stripped 4 bases from V and 2 bases from J, with 6 bases between. CDR1 is LNHDA and CDR2 is SQIVND in the germline V gene (reference sequence). The CDR3 has 13 amino acids. As DNA, the CDR3 is TGTGCCAGTAGTAGAGGAGGCAATCAGCCCCAGCATTTT. Protein product: CASSRGGNQPQHF.

This rearrangement joins TRBV7-3 to TRBJ2-3; D uncertain. The length of the CDR3 is 16 residues. Germline CDR1 SGHTA, CDR2 FQGTGA. V was trimmed by 1 base and J by 0 bases, leaving 11 bases between them. The CDR3 spells CASSLKPTRSTDTQYF. CDR3 nucleotides: TGTGCCAGCAGCTTAAAACCGACTCGAAGCACAGATACGCAGTATTTT.

The V and J genes are TRBV5-1 and TRBJ1-1, with 9 nucleotides matching TRBD1. V shed 0 bases and J 5 bases; nucleotides not matched to a gene: 5. The CDR3 is 15 amino acids. CDR1 is SGHRS, CDR2 YFSETQ, per germline. This CDR3 reads CASSLEGQGGTEAFF. The DNA of the CDR3 is TGCGCCAGCAGCTTGGAGGGACAGGGTGGGACTGAAGCTTTCTTT.

The V gene is TRBV10-1, the J gene TRBJ2-7, with D possibly matching TRBD1 (6 bases). CDR3 length: 14 residues. Germline V CDR1 and CDR2: WNHNN, SYGVQD (reference sequence). V dropped 10 bases and J dropped 7 bases, with 23 bases sitting between them. CDR3 nucleotides: TGCGCCACAAGCCCCGGGACAATCCTTTGGGAGCAGTACTTC. As protein: CATSPGTILWEQYF.

This clone has just a few counts. This chain links TRBV28 with TRBJ1-3; D is undetermined. The CDR3 sequence is 13 residues long. Germline V gives CDR1 MDHEN, CDR2 SYDVKM. The germline V and J ends were trimmed by 8 bases and 11 bases, with 19 bases remaining between them. CDR3: CASQAQAPGAIYF. The CDR3 DNA is TGTGCCAGCCAAGCCCAGGCTCCCGGCGCCATATATTTT.